One sample yielded the 3 T cell receptor beta chains listed below, sequenced in a study of monozygotic twins with inflammatory bowel disease. After re-calling the 5' RACE reads, TCRdb lists one entry per CDR3 protein, DNA absent. This sample lists around 370,000 distinct CDR3 sequences; its ten largest clones have just over 2.5%. The sample comprised blood. The receptors were sampled from a human donor with ulcerative colitis or Crohn's disease, or a healthy co-twin of an affected twin (not recorded which).

The chain joins TRBV6-2 or TRBV6-3 to TRBJ2-7; TCRdb designates TRBD1, a call that cannot be tested without DNA. Germline values: CDR1 MNHEY, CDR2 SVGEGT. The CDR3 has 15 amino acids. This CDR3 is CASSRDRGRLYEQYF.

V is TRBV20-1 and J is TRBJ2-5; TCRdb's assignment of TRBD2 cannot be checked, as there is no DNA. CDR1 and CDR2 from the germline V gene are DFQATT and SNEGSKA (reference sequence). The CDR3 consists of 14 residues. The CDR3 protein is CSRELLAGGETQYF.

The rearrangement uses TRBV12-3 or TRBV12-4 and TRBJ2-2; lacking DNA, the TRBD1 call made by TCRdb goes unchecked. The CDR3 is 15 amino acids. CDR3 sequence reads: CASSRGTGGTGELFF.